The following is a T cell receptor beta chain sequence with its context. This clone was observed a handful of times. Its recognized antigen is unknown. Base qualities are missing; no much larger clone stands one base away. The data stem from a study of shared clonotypes between healthy human individuals (dated by TCRdb to 2020 to 2022). In terms of the full investigation: The cohort included three men and two women between 18 and 49 years of age. For each donor, three plates each were used for CD4 naive and CD4 memory, two plates were used for CD8 naive, and one plate was used for CD8 memory. Blood TCR repertoires of about 5 healthy adults were deeply sequenced to estimate repertoire size and the extent of clonotype sharing between individuals. Libraries were prepared and TCR repertoires were sequenced by different laboratories using diverse techniques, in order to increase sequencing depth and limit assay-specific biases. Each donor's leukapheresis produced roughly between roughly 0.85 and 9.5 billion PBMCs. What the authors observed across the whole study: Incomplete sequencing was indicated by rarefaction of sorted-subset datasets, despite the large sequencing depth. Estimated clonotype richness was generally larger for naive than for memory subsets. Because the study included a small number of donors, the genetic and exposure-history diversity represented was limited. Clonotypes shared by all four sorted-subset donors showed higher generation probabilities than non-shared clonotypes. Sampling was limited to blood, and TCR repertoires in tissue likely differ from TCR repertoires in blood. About 4.5% of naive CD4, around 3.5% of naive CD8, about 2.5% of memory CD4, and 0.35% to 0.5% of memory CD8 clonotypes were shared across several donors. Pairwise subsampling indicated that sequencing depth was expected to affect the degree of clonotype sharing among donors.

Healthy HIV-negative adults with no recently reported acute infections or vaccinations were included as donors. Every donor was a Caucasian adult living in Nashville, Tennessee, USA. CD4+ T cells were enriched through magnetic negative selection, after which naive cells were positively selected on CD45RA and the remaining negative fraction served as the memory subset. After blood collection by leukapheresis, PBMCs were isolated using Ficoll-Histopaque density gradient centrifugation and then cryopreserved in the vapor phase of liquid nitrogen. Analytical flow cytometry was used to check the purity and quantity of every magnetically sorted T cell population. From each sorted fraction, genomic DNA was isolated and quantified by UV absorbance on a Nanodrop 2000c. TCR CDR3 regions were amplified from genomic DNA by multiplex PCR using the deep immunoSEQ assay. Extracted genomic DNA from each cell subset was distributed evenly across all wells of several immunoSEQ 96-well plates, and each plate was treated as a replicate. Each replicate PCR for sorted subsets received roughly 0.2 ug genomic DNA, equal to 30,000 or so T cell genomes. Purified libraries were measured with a Qubit 3.0 fluorometer, size-checked on a Bioanalyzer 2100, and measured again with the KAPA Library Quantification kit. Every immunoSEQ 96-well plate was sequenced on a separate single-read 150-cycle Illumina NextSeq 550 flow cell. The published analysis was carried out like this. Because the immunoSEQ output included only junctional sequences and no quality scores, the filtering could not be the same as the filtering used for full-length reads. To assign V/J genes and CDR3, sequences were annotated against IMGT germline references using PyIR, a Python wrapper for IgBLAST v1.9. Reads were removed for weak V/J assignments (E-value above 1e-6), missing CDR3, stop codons, out-of-frame junctions, or ambiguous translated residues. V3J clonotypes were defined as sequences sharing an identical inferred V gene, J gene, and CDR3 amino acid sequence. The percentage overlap between two repertoires was calculated by dividing the number of shared unique clonotypes by the size of the smaller repertoire. Repertoire richness was assessed with RTK rarefaction, the Chao1 estimator, and Recon v2.1 estimates of unobserved clonotypes. OLGA was used to compute generation probabilities for all TCRbeta clonotypes that the gDNA method yielded from a handful of donors. TCRdb mirrors the immuneACCESS table, restricted to in-frame sequences. Some clones are absent from its copies; in checked studies, under half trace to an unresolved V gene, and the reason for the others is unknown. V, J and clone size were drawn from that table, and D and trimming were deduced from the DNA. For this sample the table gives under 2,500,000 clones, of which under 97% were detected only once. About 0.13% of the sample comes from the top ten.

The sequencing input was naive CD4+ T cells sorted from blood. Reading the label with the study, this specimen's cell subset or site is: CD45RA+ positively selected. The TCR was taken from a young man in good health.

The sequence in DNA is TGCGCCAGCAGACCCAGCTCCTACGAGCAGTACTTC. Its protein product is CASRPSSYEQYF. The chain is made from TRBV10-1 and TRBJ2-7; the D gene cannot be named for sure. The CDR3 runs 12 amino acids, cysteine and phenylalanine included. Only CDR3 DNA is held: 36 bases, read in frame from base 1. CDR1 WNHNN and CDR2 SYGVQD are derived from the germline V gene (reference sequence). V sheds 6 bases and J sheds 0 bases, leaving 6 bases between their ends.